This TCR beta chain was observed in a study of response to subunit inactivated influenza vaccine. TCRdb called the RT-PCR reads again in MiXCR, with one record for every CDR3 protein. Of a few hundred thousand distinct CDR3 sequences listed, approximately 23% are singletons. A remark on this clonotype: Its antigen is undetermined.

The length of the CDR3 is 15 residues. The germline V gene encodes CDR1 LNHDA and CDR2 SQIVND (reference sequence). Deletions cut 8 bases from V and 0 bases from J, with 14 bases between. Study-level results: There was a suggestion from the authors that each seasonal influenza vaccination recruits few new T cells.

The V and J genes are TRBV19 and TRBJ1-5; tentatively, D is TRBD1 (6 bases). This clonotype was obtained from a man between 50 and 70 years old who received an inactivated influenza vaccine. This material consisted of PBMCs from blood, taken approximately 20 months after vaccination. The CDR3 reads CASADRPNSNQPQHF. CDR3 in DNA: TGTGCCAGTGCCGACAGGCCCAATAGCAATCAGCCCCAGCATTTT.